These T cell receptor beta chains were read from a single sample in a study of cytomegalovirus exposure and HLA in healthy donors. Assay: immunoSEQ multiplex PCR; the TCRdb copy retains only in-frame clones and omits some. Of tens of thousands of clones listed, around 62% are singletons. The sample consisted of PBMCs. These receptors all come from a male donor in good health and CMV-seropositive. The CDR3 runs from the conserved cysteine through the conserved F or W. D genes are given only for firm matches. Not all rows give a size; the values are once, few, many and, for expanded clones, a class.

>TRBJ2-7|-|TRBV5-1|-
CASSLSTSGIDEQYF
TGCGCCAGCAGCTTGTCTACCAGCGGTATTGACGAGCAGTACTTC
>TRBJ2-7|TRBD1|TRBV6-1|-
CASSEGTGIGDLYEQYF
TGTGCCAGCAGTGAAGGGACAGGGATAGGGGATCTCTACGAGCAGTACTTC
>TRBJ1-6|-|TRBV6-5|few
CASSYQGQSSPLHF
TGTGCCAGCAGTTACCAGGGACAAAGCTCACCCCTCCACTTT
>TRBJ1-1|TRBD1|TRBV19|-
CASSPGQGGMNTEAFF
TGTGCCAGTAGTCCGGGACAGGGGGGGATGAACACTGAAGCTTTCTTT
>TRBJ1-1|-|TRBV28|-
CASSIRHRTKVQWDTEAFF
TGTGCCAGCAGTATTAGGCACAGGACAAAAGTTCAATGGGACACTGAAGCTTTCTTT
>TRBJ2-2|-|TRBV5-1|-
CASSRWAANTGELFF
TGCGCCAGCAGTCGGTGGGCAGCGAACACCGGGGAGCTGTTTTTT
>TRBJ1-3|TRBD1|TRBV11-3|-
CASSNRTGSGNTIYF
TGTGCCAGTAGTAACAGGACAGGCTCTGGAAACACCATATATTTT
>TRBJ1-5|TRBD1|TRBV7-2|-
CASSKTGGASQPQHF
TGTGCCAGCAGCAAAACAGGGGGCGCGTCCCAGCCCCAGCATTTT
>TRBJ2-7|TRBD1|TRBV30|few
CAWSLGTGLDEQYF
TGTGCCTGGAGTTTAGGGACAGGGCTTGACGAGCAGTACTTC
>TRBJ2-7|-|TRBV2|-
CASSLTPTGPYEQYF
TGTGCCAGCAGCCTAACCCCGACAGGCCCCTACGAGCAGTACTTC
>TRBJ1-6|TRBD1|TRBV30|-
CAFDPGQNNSPLHF
TGTGCCTTTGATCCGGGACAGAATAATTCACCCCTCCACTTT
>TRBJ1-5|-|TRBV28|-
CASSPGTPPRPQHF
TGTGCCAGCAGCCCCGGGACACCCCCGCGGCCCCAGCATTTT
>TRBJ2-7|-|TRBV7-2|-
CASSLAGRGQYF
TGTGCCAGCAGCTTAGCGGGAAGGGGGCAGTACTTC
>TRBJ2-5|-|TRBV21-1|-
CASSKGTSLRTGPQETQYF
TGTGCCAGCAGCAAAGGAACGAGCCTCCGGACAGGGCCCCAAGAGACCCAGTACTTC
>TRBJ1-1|-|TRBV6-1|-
CASSEDGVPNTEAFF
TGTGCCAGCAGTGAAGATGGAGTTCCGAACACTGAAGCTTTCTTT
>TRBJ1-1|-|TRBV6-5|-
CASRLEGGITEAFF
TGTGCCAGCAGACTGGAGGGAGGGATTACTGAAGCTTTCTTT
>TRBJ1-1|-|TRBV5-4|-
CASSLGSETEAFF
TGTGCCAGCAGCTTGGGAAGTGAGACTGAAGCTTTCTTT
>TRBJ1-2|-|TRBV27|-
CASSSYVSRNYGYTF
TGTGCCAGCAGTTCTTATGTGTCGAGGAACTATGGCTACACCTTC
>TRBJ2-3|-|TRBV2|-
CASSVRDTQYF
TGTGCCAGCAGCGTCCGAGATACGCAGTATTTT
>TRBJ1-4|-|TRBV9|-
CASSPGGFGEKLFF
TGTGCCAGCAGCCCGGGGGGGTTTGGGGAAAAACTGTTTTTT
>TRBJ1-6|TRBD1|TRBV6-5|-
CASSSDTGGNSPLHF
TGTGCCAGCAGTTCCGATACAGGGGGGAATTCACCCCTCCACTTT
>TRBJ2-2|-|TRBV28|few
CASSLSSGSGELFF
TGTGCCAGCAGTTTATCTTCCGGGTCCGGGGAGCTGTTTTTT
>TRBJ2-7|TRBD1|TRBV4-1|-
CASSQEGDRVREQYF
TGCGCCAGCAGCCAAGAGGGAGACAGGGTGAGGGAGCAGTACTTC
>TRBJ2-7|-|TRBV6-1|-
CASTDRYYEQYF
TGTGCCAGCACCGACAGATACTACGAGCAGTACTTC
>TRBJ1-5|-|TRBV28|-
CASSPRPQPQHF
TGTGCCAGCAGTCCTCGTCCTCAGCCCCAGCATTTT
>TRBJ2-7|-|TRBV2|-
CASSEALGGGRREQYF
TGTGCCAGCAGTGAAGCGCTTGGCGGGGGCCGGAGGGAGCAGTACTTC
>TRBJ1-1|-|TRBV7-8|-
CASSSPRGLLNTEAFF
TGTGCCAGCAGCTCCCCGAGGGGACTCTTGAACACTGAAGCTTTCTTT
>TRBJ1-6|-|TRBV28|-
CASSLVAAPLHF
TGTGCCAGCAGTTTGGTAGCAGCACCCCTCCACTTT
>TRBJ2-7|TRBD1|TRBV27|-
CASRLTAGQGTYEQYF
TGTGCCAGCAGACTTACAGCAGGACAGGGTACCTACGAGCAGTACTTC
>TRBJ2-1|-|TRBV7-2|few
CASSFGSPLGNEQFF
TGTGCCAGCAGCTTCGGTAGCCCTTTAGGCAATGAGCAGTTCTTC
>TRBJ1-5|-|TRBV4-1|-
CASSQGAFNQPQHF
TGCGCCAGCAGCCAAGGGGCGTTCAATCAGCCCCAGCATTTT
>TRBJ2-7|-|TRBV27|-
CASSLQAGVTGEQYF
TGTGCCAGCAGTTTACAGGCAGGGGTAACAGGCGAGCAGTACTTC
>TRBJ2-6|-|TRBV19|-
CASKGPSSGANVLTF
TGTGCCAGTAAGGGGCCCAGCTCTGGGGCCAACGTCCTGACTTTC
>TRBJ2-5|TRBD2|TRBV18|-
CASSLRVSGRGLQETQYF
TGTGCCAGCTCTCTAAGAGTCAGCGGGAGAGGACTTCAAGAGACCCAGTACTTC
>TRBJ2-1|-|TRBV5-1|-
CASSLDAQGHNEQFF
TGCGCCAGCAGCTTAGATGCGCAGGGTCACAATGAGCAGTTCTTC
>TRBJ1-2|TRBD1|TRBV18|-
CASSPLDAQGVNYGYTF
TGTGCCAGCTCACCCCTGGATGCACAGGGGGTGAACTATGGCTACACCTTC
>TRBJ2-5|TRBD2|TRBV2|-
CASRPLAGGSQTQYF
TGTGCCAGCAGACCACTAGCGGGAGGGTCCCAGACCCAGTACTTC
>TRBJ2-7|TRBD1|TRBV7-9|few
CASSSRQGVYYEQYF
TGTGCCAGCAGCTCCCGACAGGGGGTTTACTACGAGCAGTACTTC
>TRBJ2-5|-|TRBV10-3|-
CAISESNSFQETQYF
TGTGCCATCAGTGAGTCAAACAGCTTCCAAGAGACCCAGTACTTC
>TRBJ2-2|TRBD2|TRBV19|-
CASSIGRVLSGELFF
TGTGCCAGTAGTATTGGGAGGGTTCTGTCCGGGGAGCTGTTTTTT
>TRBJ2-7|TRBD2|TRBV6-1|-
CASSGGGPAYEQYF
TGTGCCAGCAGTGGGGGGGGACCCGCCTACGAGCAGTACTTC